A single sample is the source of the 23 T cell receptor beta chains below, sequenced in a study of blood T cell repertoires in COVID-19. Sequenced by immunoSEQ multiplex PCR; TCRdb stores in-frame clones only, minus some. The table has 200,000 or so clones, 84% seen once; the top ten hold 15% to 20%. Specimen: peripheral blood. Every receptor here comes from a human donor in a cohort sampled during active COVID-19.

The table lists this clone with a count of one. The gene calls are TRBV2 and TRBJ2-1; 7 nucleotides match TRBD1. From germline, CDR1 is SNHLY and CDR2 FYNNEI. V was pared by 6 bases and J by 12 bases, with 11 bases of the junction left unmatched. This CDR3 has 13 residues. As DNA, the CDR3 is TGTGCCAGCAGGGAGACAGGGTTCAAGTGGCAGTTCTTC. It encodes CASRETGFKWQFF.

V is TRBV3-1 (or the pseudogene TRBV3-2) and J is TRBJ2-7; D call uncertain. This CDR3 region has 11 residues. Germline assignment: CDR1 LGHDT and CDR2 YNNKEL (reference sequence). The V end was cut by 3 bases, the J end by 3 bases, with 3 bases between. CDR3 sequence reads: CASSHFYEQYF. CDR3 nucleotide sequence: TGTGCCAGCAGCCACTTCTACGAGCAGTACTTC.

The rearrangement joins TRBV11-3 to TRBJ2-3; the D gene is possibly TRBD1 (5 bases). The germline V and J ends were trimmed by 0 bases and 0 bases, with 19 bases remaining between them. This CDR3 contains 19 residues. Germline V CDR1 and CDR2: SGHNT, YENEEA. The CDR3 coding sequence is TGTGCCAGCAGCTTAGAACCCGTCCGTCACAGGCCAAGCACAGATACGCAGTATTTT. It yields the protein CASSLEPVRHRPSTDTQYF.

The chain carries TRBV19 and TRBJ1-1; D may be TRBD1 (6 bases). Between the trimmed V and J ends, which lost 9 bases and 6 bases, there was a span of 23 bases. The CDR3 loop spans 15 amino acids. Germline V gene sequence: CDR1 LNHDA, CDR2 SQIVND (reference sequence). The CDR3 loop is CASQEDRSRGAEAFF. For the CDR3, the DNA is TGTGCCAGCCAAGAAGACAGGTCGCGAGGCGCTGAAGCTTTCTTT.

The chain has TRBV5-1 and TRBJ1-1; D is unclear. The germline V gene has CDR1 SGHRS and CDR2 YFSETQ. Trimming cost V 3 bases and J 1 base, with 13 bases left between them. The CDR3 has 15 amino acids. CDR3 bases: TGCGCCAGCAGCTCACACTCACTAGGGAACACTGAAGCTTTCTTT. Translation: CASSSHSLGNTEAFF.

The chain uses TRBV5-5 and TRBJ2-5, with TRBD1 identical over 11 bases. This CDR3 is 18 amino acids long. With V trimmed by 0 bases and J by 2 bases, 9 bases remained unmatched. Germline V CDR1 and CDR2: SGHKS, YYEKEE (reference sequence). The CDR3 bases are TGTGCCAGCAGCTTGGCTGCCGCGGGACAGGGGGGACAAGAGACCCAGTACTTC. It yields the protein CASSLAAAGQGGQETQYF.

V gene TRBV18 combines with J gene TRBJ2-7; D remains unclear. This CDR3 is built from 16 residues. Per germline, CDR1 KGHSH and CDR2 LQKENI. Trimming stripped 3 bases from V and 0 bases from J, with 15 bases between. In nucleotides, the CDR3 is TGTGCCAGCTCACCCGAGGTGGGTTTAAACTCCTACGAGCAGTACTTC. It specifies CASSPEVGLNSYEQYF.

J is TRBJ2-5 and V is TRBV18; TRBD2 matches at 8 bases. Looked up from germline, CDR1 is KGHSH and CDR2 is LQKENI. The CDR3 is 15 residues long. Trimming took 2 bases from V and 5 from J; bases not matched to a gene: 7. CDR3 amino acids: CASSPLAAGEETQYF. As DNA, the CDR3 is TGTGCCAGCTCACCATTGGCAGCGGGAGAGGAGACCCAGTACTTC.

V gene TRBV6-5 combines with J gene TRBJ1-5; D perhaps matches TRBD1 (6 bases). The CDR3 consists of 13 residues. Trimming shortened V by 5 bases and J by 4 bases, and 9 bases separated the two germline ends. In germline, CDR1 is MNHEY, CDR2 SVGAGI. DNA for the CDR3: TGTGCCAGCAGTATAGGACAGAATCAGCCCCAGCATTTT. It encodes CASSIGQNQPQHF.

The chain recombines TRBV5-1 with TRBJ2-2; no clear D. V lost 5 bases, J lost 1 base, and 9 bases lay in between. This CDR3 is 14 amino acids long. CDR1 is SGHRS, CDR2 YFSETQ, per germline. CDR3 sequence reads: CASSYSENTGELFF. The CDR3 DNA reads TGCGCCAGCAGTTACTCCGAGAACACCGGGGAGCTGTTTTTT.

This clone came up once. The chain couples TRBV27 to TRBJ2-2, with TRBD2 identical over 8 bases. CDR1 is MNHEY, CDR2 SMNVEV, per germline (reference sequence). CDR3 length: 16 residues. V lost 7 bases and J lost 7; bases outside the gene matches: 14. This CDR3 reads CASTWGWGGGHGELFF. The CDR3 nucleotides read TGTGCCAGCACTTGGGGCTGGGGCGGGGGGCACGGGGAGCTGTTTTTT.

The chain joins TRBV5-6 to TRBJ1-2, with D tentatively TRBD1 (6 bases). V shed 3 bases and J shed 4 bases, with 13 bases lying between them. The length of the CDR3 is 14 residues. The V gene's germline CDR1 is SGHDT and CDR2 YYEEEE. CDR3 bases: TGTGCCAGCAGCTCGTGGGGAGGGGGCTATGGCTACACCTTC. Protein product: CASSSWGGGYGYTF.

This sequence joins TRBV28 and TRBJ1-2, with D possibly matching TRBD1 (6 bases). CDR1 and CDR2 from the germline V gene are MDHEN and SYDVKM. V dropped 7 bases and J dropped 7 bases, with 25 bases sitting between them. The CDR3 is 16 residues long. CDR3 nucleotides: TGTGCCAGCACCTCCCACGGGCGGGGGCCCCCTCGTGGCTACACCTTC. Its protein is CASTSHGRGPPRGYTF.

V and J are TRBV7-3 and TRBJ2-5, with no clear D. V dropped 0 bases and J dropped 1 base, with 9 bases sitting between them. Germline V CDR1 and CDR2: SGHTA, FQGTGA. The CDR3 runs 15 residues. The CDR3 sequence is CASSLTGRSQETQYF. In nucleotides, the CDR3 is TGTGCCAGCAGCTTAACCGGCCGGAGCCAAGAGACCCAGTACTTC. The full variable domain, its missing parts supplied by reference TRBV7-3 and TRBJ2-5, is GAGVSQTPSNKVTEKGKYVELRCDPISGHTALYWYRQSLGQGPEFLIYFQGTGAADDSGLPNDRFFAVRPEGSVSTLKIQRTERGDSAVYLCASSLTGRSQETQYFGPGTRLLVL.

V is TRBV9 and J is TRBJ2-1; the match to TRBD2 covers 11 bases. The CDR3 has 15 residues. V gave up 4 bases and J gave up 4 bases; unmatched junction bases: 4. Germline CDR1 and CDR2: SGDLS and YYNGEE. The CDR3 spells CASSFGLAGYNEQFF. DNA of the CDR3: TGTGCCAGCAGCTTCGGACTAGCGGGTTACAATGAGCAGTTCTTC.

The rearrangement links TRBV5-1 to TRBJ2-2; 7 nucleotides match TRBD1. In germline, CDR1 is SGHRS, CDR2 YFSETQ. CDR3 length: 15 amino acids. V lost 4 bases to trimming and J lost 0 bases; unmatched junction nucleotides: 3. The CDR3 nucleotides read TGCGCCAGCAGCCTGGACAGGACGAACACCGGGGAGCTGTTTTTT. Amino acid sequence: CASSLDRTNTGELFF.

The chain has TRBV6-1 and TRBJ2-2; 7 bases fit TRBD1. J lost 2 bases, V lost 3 bases, and 3 bases had no gene match. The germline V gene has CDR1 MNHNS and CDR2 SASEGT. The CDR3 is made up of 15 amino acids. The CDR3 sequence is CASSEGTVNTGELFF. The CDR3 DNA reads as TGTGCCAGCAGTGAGGGGACAGTTAACACCGGGGAGCTGTTTTTT.

The rearrangement joins TRBV10-3 to TRBJ2-7, with TRBD1 as a possible D gene (5 bases). The CDR3 length is 12 residues. Per germline, CDR1 ENHRY and CDR2 SYGVKD. The ends were cut back, 11 bases at V and 3 bases at J, with 14 bases in the middle. In DNA, the CDR3 is TGTGCCGCGTCAGATCAGGGCTACGAGCAGTACGTC. Amino acids: CAASDQGYEQYV.

The CDR3 region has the DNA TGTGCCAGCAGAAGGGGAAGGGATCAGCCCCAGCATTTT. Translation: CASRRGRDQPQHF. This sequence joins TRBV12-3 or TRBV12-4 and TRBJ1-5; weak D call: TRBD1 (5 bases). The CDR3 totals 13 residues. V was shortened by 6 bases and J by 5 bases, with 11 bases between the two germline ends.

Concerning this clone itself: The sample carries other DNA sequences with the same CDR3. The chain recombines TRBV5-1 with TRBJ1-5; tentative D call: TRBD1 (5 bases). The length of the CDR3 is 13 residues. V was pared by 0 bases and J by 4 bases, with 5 bases between. The germline V gene has CDR1 SGHRS and CDR2 YFSETQ. CDR3 in DNA: TGCGCCAGCAGCTTGGCAGGGAATCAGCCCCAGCATTTT. Protein: CASSLAGNQPQHF.

This rearrangement joins TRBV2 to TRBJ1-2; D is unclear. V lost 7 bases and J lost 8, with 20 bases in between. Germline V gene sequence: CDR1 SNHLY, CDR2 FYNNEI. The CDR3 is 14 residues long. CDR3 residues: CASTRERQSRGYTF. CDR3 in DNA: TGTGCCAGCACCCGGGAGCGCCAGTCGAGGGGCTACACCTTC.

The chain is built from TRBV6-5 and TRBJ1-5, with 11 positions matching TRBD1. The CDR3 runs 13 residues. The germline V gene encodes CDR1 MNHEY and CDR2 SVGAGI. V was pared by 6 bases and J by 5 bases, with 0 bases of the junction left unmatched. The CDR3 sequence: CASRDRGHQPQHF. The CDR3 coding sequence is TGTGCCAGCAGGGACAGGGGGCATCAGCCCCAGCATTTT.

The count of this clone is one. This sequence joins TRBV10-3 and TRBJ2-1, with a weak D call TRBD2 (6 bases). The germline CDR1 and CDR2 sequences are ENHRY and SYGVKD. The CDR3 spans 16 residues. V dropped 4 bases and J dropped 7 bases, with 20 bases sitting between them. The CDR3 spells CAISGRRGQDLNEQFF. CDR3 bases: TGTGCCATCAGTGGGCGGCGGGGCCAAGACTTAAATGAGCAGTTCTTC.